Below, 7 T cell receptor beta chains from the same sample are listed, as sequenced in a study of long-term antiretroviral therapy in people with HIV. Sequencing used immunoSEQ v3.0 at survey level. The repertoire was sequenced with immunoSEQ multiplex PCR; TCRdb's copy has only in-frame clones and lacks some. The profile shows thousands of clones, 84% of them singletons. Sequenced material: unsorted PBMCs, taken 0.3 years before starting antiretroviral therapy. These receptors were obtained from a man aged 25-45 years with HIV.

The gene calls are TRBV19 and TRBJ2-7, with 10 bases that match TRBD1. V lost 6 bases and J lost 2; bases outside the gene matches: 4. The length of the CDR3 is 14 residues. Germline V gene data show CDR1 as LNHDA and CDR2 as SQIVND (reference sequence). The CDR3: CASRGQGRTYEQYF. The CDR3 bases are TGTGCCAGTAGGGGACAGGGGCGTACCTACGAGCAGTACTTC.

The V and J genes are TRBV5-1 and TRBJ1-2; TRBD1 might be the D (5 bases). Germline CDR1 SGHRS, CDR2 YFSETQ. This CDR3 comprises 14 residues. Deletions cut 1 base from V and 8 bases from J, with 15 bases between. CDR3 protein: CASSLPQGPGGYTF. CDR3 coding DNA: TGCGCCAGCAGCTTGCCCCAGGGCCCGGGAGGCTACACCTTC.

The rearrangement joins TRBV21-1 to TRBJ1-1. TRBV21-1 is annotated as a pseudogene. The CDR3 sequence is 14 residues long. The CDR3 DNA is TGTGCCAGCAGCAAACAGAGGCGGAGACGTGAAGCTTTCTTT. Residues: CASSKQRRRREAFF.

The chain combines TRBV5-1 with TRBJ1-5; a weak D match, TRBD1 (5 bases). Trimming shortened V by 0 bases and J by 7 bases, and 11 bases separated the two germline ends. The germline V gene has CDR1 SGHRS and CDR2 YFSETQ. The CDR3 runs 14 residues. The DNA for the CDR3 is TGCGCCAGCAGCTTGGAGGCAGGGAGCCAGCCCCAGCATTTT. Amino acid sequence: CASSLEAGSQPQHF.

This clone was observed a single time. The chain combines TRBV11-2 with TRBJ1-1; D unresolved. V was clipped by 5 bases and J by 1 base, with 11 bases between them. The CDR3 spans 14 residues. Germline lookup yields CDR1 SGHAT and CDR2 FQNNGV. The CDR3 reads CASSRNPGNTEAFF. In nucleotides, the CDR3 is TGTGCCAGCAGCCGCAACCCCGGGAACACTGAAGCTTTCTTT.

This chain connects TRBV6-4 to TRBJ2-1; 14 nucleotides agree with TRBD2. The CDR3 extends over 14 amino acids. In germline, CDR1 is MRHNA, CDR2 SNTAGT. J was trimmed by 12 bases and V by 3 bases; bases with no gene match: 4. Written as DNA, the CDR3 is TGTGCCAGCAGTGAGAGACTAGCGGGAGGGTGGCAGTTCTTC. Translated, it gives CASSERLAGGWQFF.

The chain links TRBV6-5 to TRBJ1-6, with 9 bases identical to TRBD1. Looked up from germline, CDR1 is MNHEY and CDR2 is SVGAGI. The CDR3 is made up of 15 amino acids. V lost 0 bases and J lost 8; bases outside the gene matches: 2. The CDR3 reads CASSYSRQGDSPLHF. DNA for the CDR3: TGTGCCAGCAGTTACTCTAGACAGGGGGATTCACCCCTCCACTTT.